The clone carrying this T cell receptor beta chain has only a few counts. The antigen is unknown. The sample comes from a study of vaccination and CD4 T cells after COVID-19. Across the study: Four females and six males made up the convalescents, two of whom were Hispanic. Following dose two, a median approximately 72 days (range 14 to 241) passed before post-vaccine samples were taken. Overlapping spike peptides from SARS-CoV-2, HCoV-NL63, HCoV-OC43 and HCoV-229E served to stimulate the cells.

Study outcomes and limitations: The rise in median SARS-CoV-2-reactive clonotypes, from around 19 to 38, was not significant.

CDR1 and CDR2 (germline): DFQATT, SNEGSKA (reference sequence). V lost 6 bases and J lost 4; bases outside the gene matches: 9. CDR3 length: 14 amino acids. CD4+ T cells that had been cultured provided DNA sequenced with the Oncomine TCR Beta short-read assay. In TCRdb, the PCR reads were re-called with MiXCR into one record per CDR3 protein. Of 21,000 or so distinct CDR3 sequences in the sample, about 40% were seen once. Time point meaning: late sampling 161 to 241 days after vaccination in a few convalescent patients. Treatment meaning: roughly ten-day PBMC culture with coronavirus spike peptide pools or control peptides (ViraFEST assay).

The TCR comes from a human donor who had recovered from COVID-19. The chain uses TRBV20-1 and TRBJ1-5, with TRBD1 identical over 7 bases. Sequencing was performed on CD4+ T cells from blood, cultured in vitro, taken about 7 months after SARS-CoV-2 vaccination. The CDR3, as DNA: TGCAGTGCCGCGTCGACAGGGAGTAATCAGCCCCAGCATTTT. This sequence encodes CSAASTGSNQPQHF.